The 26 T cell receptor beta chains given below trace back to one sample, sequenced in a study of T-cell memory formation after mild COVID-19. Each CDR3 protein gets one entry after TCRdb re-called the 5' RACE reads with MiXCR. The data contain a few hundred thousand distinct CDR3 sequences, 20% to 25% of them singletons. The sequenced sample was PBMCs or a T cell subset sorted from them (not recorded which). The receptors originated from an adult woman who had mild COVID-19 (a few samples of this study predate the infection). Cell type and time point are not known.

This clonotype was picked up a small number of times. The chain couples TRBV7-8 to TRBJ1-1; the match to TRBD1 covers 7 bases. After removal of 4 bases from V and 4 bases from J, the junction contained 6 bases not matched to a gene. The germline V gene has CDR1 SGHVS and CDR2 FQNEAQ. The CDR3 runs to 14 residues. The CDR3 DNA follows: TGTGCCAGCAGCTCGACAGGGCTGACCACTGAAGCTTTCTTT. Protein product: CASSSTGLTTEAFF. Using reference TRBV7-8 and TRBJ1-1 for the parts outside the CDR3, the full variable domain is GAGVSQSPRYKVAKRGQDVALRCDPISGHVSLFWYQQALGQGPEFLTYFQNEAQLDKSGLPSDRFFAERPEGSVSTLKIQRTQQEDSAVYLCASSSTGLTTEAFFGQGTRLTVV.

This clonotype was detected a few times. This rearrangement joins TRBV5-1 to TRBJ1-2; possibly TRBD1 for D (6 bases). The germline gives CDR1 SGHRS, CDR2 YFSETQ. This CDR3 has 13 residues. V gave up 4 bases and J gave up 1 base, with 8 bases separating them. CDR3 loop: CASSGRGNYGYTF. The CDR3 bases are TGCGCCAGCAGCGGCAGGGGTAACTATGGCTACACCTTC.

This clonotype was counted a few times. Here the CDR3 reads CASSPLREDYGYTF. The CDR3 DNA follows: TGTGCCAGCAGCCCCTTAAGGGAGGACTATGGCTACACCTTC. The chain couples TRBV4-2 to TRBJ1-2; unclear D gene. The V gene's germline CDR1 is LGHNA and CDR2 YNFKEQ. V was cut by 4 bases and J by 3 bases, with 12 bases left in between. The CDR3 extends over 14 amino acids.

This clonotype was counted between two and nine times. The V and J genes are TRBV2 and TRBJ2-3; D is perhaps TRBD2 (6 bases). CDR1 and CDR2 from the germline V gene are SNHLY and FYNNEI. The V end lost 4 bases, the J end lost 3 bases, and 29 bases lay between the germline ends. The CDR3 sequence is 20 residues long. The CDR3 sequence is CASSVGPTQGEGGRTDTQYF. For the CDR3, the DNA is TGTGCCAGCAGTGTGGGGCCGACCCAAGGAGAAGGAGGGAGGACAGATACGCAGTATTTT.

The chain carries TRBV6-2 or TRBV6-3 and TRBJ2-1, with a weak D call TRBD2 (7 bases). CDR3 length equals 15 residues. Trimming pared 8 bases from V and 2 bases from J, leaving 16 bases between. The germline V gene encodes CDR1 MNHEY and CDR2 SVGEGT. CDR3 in amino acids: CASVPGAGAYNEQFF. In DNA, the CDR3 is TGTGCCAGCGTCCCAGGGGCGGGGGCCTACAATGAGCAGTTCTTC.

This clonotype turned up a few times. V is TRBV18 and J is TRBJ2-7; 10 bases fit TRBD2. The CDR3 spans 16 residues. V trimming: 2 bases; J trimming: 5 bases; junction bases outside the gene matches: 9. Germline CDR1 reads KGHSH; CDR2 reads LQKENI. The CDR3 sequence is CASSPGLADRIDEQYF. CDR3 coding DNA: TGTGCCAGCTCACCAGGACTAGCGGACCGGATCGACGAGCAGTACTTC.

This clonotype has just a few counts. The chain combines TRBV20-1 with TRBJ1-1, with TRBD1 matching over 7 bases. In germline, CDR1 is DFQATT, CDR2 SNEGSKA (reference sequence). The CDR3 consists of 16 residues. V lost 5 bases to trimming and J lost 4 bases; unmatched junction nucleotides: 16. CDR3 in DNA: TGCAGTGCTCGCCAGACAGGGTTCTCTTCGTTCACTGAAGCTTTCTTT. This codes for CSARQTGFSSFTEAFF.

V gene TRBV4-2 combines with J gene TRBJ1-1; 7 nucleotides align to TRBD1. CDR1 and CDR2 (germline): LGHNA, YNFKEQ. The CDR3 covers 17 residues. The V gene end was trimmed by 0 bases and the J gene end by 2 bases; junction bases not matched to a gene: 9. The CDR3 here is CASSQDIRQGGNTEAFF. Written as DNA, the CDR3 is TGTGCCAGCAGCCAAGATATCCGACAGGGAGGAAACACTGAAGCTTTCTTT.

The genes are TRBV25-1 and TRBJ1-6; D possibly corresponds to TRBD1 (5 bases). CDR1 and CDR2 (germline): MGHDK, SYGVNS. Trimming pared 3 bases from V and 6 bases from J, leaving 12 bases between. The CDR3 spans 15 residues. CDR3 DNA: TGTGCCAGCAGTGATCCCCAAGGGGCTAATTCACCCCTCCACTTT. Translating gives CASSDPQGANSPLHF.

V usage is TRBV11-2 and J usage is TRBJ2-7; unclear D gene. The CDR3 runs to 16 residues. Germline CDR1 is SGHAT and CDR2 is FQNNGV. The germline V and J ends were trimmed by 5 bases and 3 bases, with 20 bases remaining between them. CDR3 loop: CASSPSVGLMYYEQYF. The CDR3 nucleotides read TGTGCCAGCAGCCCCTCGGTCGGCTTAATGTACTACGAGCAGTACTTC.

The table lists this clonotype with a few counts. The rearrangement uses TRBV28 and TRBJ2-7; weak D call: TRBD2 (6 bases). The CDR3 totals 15 residues. V lost 5 bases and J lost 0, with 14 bases in between. From germline, CDR1 is MDHEN and CDR2 SYDVKM. For the CDR3, the DNA is TGTGCCAGCAGTCGGGGCGGGATTAGCTCCTACGAGCAGTACTTC. Protein: CASSRGGISSYEQYF.

The gene calls are TRBV28 and TRBJ1-2, with D possibly TRBD1 on 6 matching bases. V was cut by 3 bases and J by 4 bases, with 15 bases left in between. The CDR3 length is 15 residues. Germline assignment: CDR1 MDHEN and CDR2 SYDVKM. Written as DNA, the CDR3 is TGTGCCAGCAGTTTTTCGGGGGGCGAGATCTATGGCTACACCTTC. This codes for CASSFSGGEIYGYTF.

The chain recombines TRBV6-5 with TRBJ2-7; D is possibly TRBD1 (5 bases). The CDR3 totals 15 residues. Germline-derived CDR1 and CDR2 are MNHEY and SVGAGI. V was shortened by 8 bases and J by 3 bases, with 20 bases between the two germline ends. The CDR3 loop is CASAGQSDVSYEQYF. The CDR3 DNA sequence: TGTGCCAGCGCAGGACAATCGGACGTCAGCTACGAGCAGTACTTC.

Written as DNA, the CDR3 is TGTGCCAGCAGTGTCCGGGACAGGGTGAACGAGCAGTACTTC. It encodes CASSVRDRVNEQYF. V usage is TRBV2 and J usage is TRBJ2-7; 9 nucleotides agree with TRBD1. The CDR3 covers 14 residues. V was clipped by 4 bases and J by 5 bases; unmatched bases: 6. The germline gives CDR1 SNHLY, CDR2 FYNNEI. Full variable domain (remainder filled in from reference TRBV2 and TRBJ2-7): EPEVTQTPSHQVTQMGQEVILRCVPISNHLYFYWYRQILGQKVEFLVSFYNNEISEKSEIFDDQFSVERPDGSNFTLKIRSTKLEDSAMYFCASSVRDRVNEQYFGPGTRLTVT.

The chain employs TRBV20-1 and TRBJ2-7, with 9 bases fitting TRBD1. CDR3 size: 14 residues. The junction had 7 bases not matched to a gene; V was cut back by 6 bases and J by 1 base. CDR1 and CDR2 from the germline V gene are DFQATT and SNEGSKA (reference sequence). The CDR3 sequence is CSAPGQGRSYEQYF. As DNA, the CDR3 is TGCAGTGCCCCAGGACAGGGGCGATCCTACGAGCAGTACTTC.

Regarding this clonotype: One end of the junction is discordant with germline, which a read error may explain. The chain couples TRBV29-1 to TRBJ2-5; 8 positions match TRBD2. This CDR3 comprises 13 residues. CDR1 is SQVTM and CDR2 is ANQGSEA in the germline V gene. This chain's CDR3 is CSAGPGGRETQYF. The CDR3, as DNA: TGCAGCGCCGGACCGGGGGGGCGGGAGACACAGTACTTC.

The genes are TRBV5-1 and TRBJ2-7; D ambiguous. Germline CDR1 and CDR2: SGHRS and YFSETQ. Trimming took 1 base from V and 7 from J, leaving 9 bases between them. The CDR3 length is 12 residues. The CDR3 here is CASSLISQEQYF. CDR3 DNA: TGCGCCAGCAGCTTGATAAGTCAAGAGCAGTACTTC. Complete variable domain (other parts from reference TRBV5-1 and TRBJ2-7): KAGVTQTPRYLIKTRGQQVTLSCSPISGHRSVSWYQQTPGQGLQFLFEYFSETQRNKGNFPGRFSGRQFSNSRSEMNVSTLELGDSALYLCASSLISQEQYFGPGTRLTVT.

The rearrangement joins TRBV9 to TRBJ1-3; D uncertain. Germline V gene sequence: CDR1 SGDLS, CDR2 YYNGEE. The CDR3 loop spans 15 amino acids. Trimming stripped 2 bases from V and 2 bases from J, with 11 bases between. CDR3 DNA: TGTGCCAGCAGCGTCAGTAGCCACCCTGGAAACACCATATATTTT. Amino acid sequence: CASSVSSHPGNTIYF.

Points on this clonotype: Since a much larger clone is just one base distant, this may be a read error. The chain recombines TRBV15 with TRBJ2-7; maybe TRBD1 (6 bases). Per germline, CDR1 LNHNV and CDR2 YYDKDF (reference sequence). Trimming left V 0 bases short and J 3 bases short, with 9 bases between. CDR3 length: 14 amino acids. The CDR3 DNA follows: TGTGCCACCAGCAGAGACAGGGGACACTACGAGCAGTACTTC. Translating it yields CATSRDRGHYEQYF.

The chain links TRBV29-1 to TRBJ1-2, with 9 positions matching TRBD1. V shed 6 bases and J 6 bases; nucleotides not matched to a gene: 5. CDR3 length: 12 amino acids. The germline V gene encodes CDR1 SQVTM and CDR2 ANQGSEA. CDR3: CSVTQGAHGYTF. CDR3 nucleotides: TGCAGCGTCACACAGGGGGCTCATGGCTACACCTTC.

This rearrangement joins TRBV12-3 or TRBV12-4 to TRBJ2-5, with 7 nucleotides matching TRBD1. J gave up 4 bases and V 6 bases, and 5 bases lay outside the gene matches. This CDR3 has 13 amino acids. CDR3 sequence: CASRLQGTETQYF. The CDR3 region has the DNA TGTGCCAGCAGATTACAGGGGACAGAGACCCAGTACTTC.

The rearrangement links TRBV7-2 to TRBJ2-3; TRBD2 agrees at 9 bases. Germline CDR1 is SGHTA and CDR2 is FQGNSA. V was clipped by 2 bases and J by 0 bases; unmatched bases: 6. The CDR3 is 17 residues long. In DNA form, the CDR3 reads TGTGCCAGCAGCTTATCACGACTAGCGGCTAGCACAGATACGCAGTATTTT. Amino acid sequence: CASSLSRLAASTDTQYF.

Many counts were recorded for this clonotype. The CDR3 coding sequence is TGTGCCAGCAGTTTTCTGGCTGGGACAGATACGCAGTATTTT. It specifies CASSFLAGTDTQYF. This sequence joins TRBV28 and TRBJ2-3; D call uncertain. Trimming stripped 3 bases from V and 3 bases from J, with 10 bases between. The CDR3 is 14 amino acids. Germline CDR1 is MDHEN and CDR2 is SYDVKM.

The chain is built from TRBV5-4 and TRBJ1-1; D gene uncertain. Germline values: CDR1 SGHNT, CDR2 YYREEE (reference sequence). Trimming cost V 2 bases and J 1 base, with 12 bases left between them. CDR3 size: 15 residues. This CDR3 is CASSFDPGENTEAFF. The DNA for the CDR3 is TGTGCCAGCAGCTTCGATCCTGGGGAGAACACTGAAGCTTTCTTT.

The chain links TRBV12-3 or TRBV12-4 to TRBJ2-1; 11 positions match TRBD2. The CDR3 is made up of 15 amino acids. V dropped 7 bases and J dropped 5; count of bases not matched to a gene: 7. The CDR3 nucleotides read TGTGCCAGCACCCCGATGACTAGCGGGGACAATGAGCAGTTCTTC. Amino acids: CASTPMTSGDNEQFF.

The V and J genes are TRBV25-1 and TRBJ2-7, with TRBD1 matching over 7 bases. This CDR3 contains 14 residues. The germline V gene has CDR1 MGHDK and CDR2 SYGVNS. With 1 base clipped from V and 4 bases from J, the junction kept 4 bases outside the gene matches. The CDR3: CASSEFGTVYEQYF. The CDR3 nucleotides read TGTGCCAGCAGTGAATTCGGGACAGTGTACGAGCAGTACTTC.